This paragraph covers one T cell receptor beta chain sequence. The antigen is unknown. The sample is drawn from a study of T cell clones after liver transplantation. Study-wide context: In this trial, immunosuppression withdrawal was attempted within 2 years of liver transplant.

Sorting of unstimulated PBMCs yielded separate CD3+CD4+ and CD3+CD8+ fractions. The V end was cut by 2 bases, the J end by 11 bases, with 12 bases between. This CDR3 is built from 12 residues. Per the germline V gene, CDR1 is SGHVS and CDR2 is FQNEAQ. This table comes from immunoSEQ multiplex PCR, and its TCRdb copy is limited to in-frame clones, with some not included. The top ten clones hold 2.7% of a sample with 55,000 to 80,000 clones, more than 75% of them seen once. Broader study findings: The donor-reactive repertoire was only partly measurable in two subjects, lacking donor cells.

The V and J genes are TRBV7-8 and TRBJ1-1; D is unresolved. The receptor comes from a human donor who received a liver transplant. Specimen: CD4+ T cells from blood, collected before liver transplant. CDR3 region: CASSLLWAEAFF. Written as DNA, the CDR3 is TGTGCCAGCAGCTTATTGTGGGCCGAGGCTTTCTTT.